This TCR beta chain comes out of a study of control samples from healthy donors and cancer patients (dated by TCRdb to 2018 to 2021). Preparation of the library involved the immunoSEQ multiplex PCR assay. TCRdb limited this immuneACCESS table to in-frame rearrangements with V and J called. A share of clones is missing; checked studies link under half to unresolved V genes, and the rest is unexplained. The sample has roughly 55,000 clones on record, 70% to 90% of them singletons. The ten largest clones represent approximately 3.4% of the sample. Taken from the germline V gene, the CDR1 and CDR2 loops are ENHRY and SYGVKD. The CDR3, cysteine through phenylalanine, is 16 amino acids long. Only CDR3 DNA is held: 48 bases, read in frame from base 1. V and J are trimmed by 4 bases and 1 base, and the gene matches miss 4 bases of the junction. About this clone itself: It has no known antigen specificity. No per-base quality is available; no much larger clone lies one base away.

Specimen: blood. The sequence derives from a man aged 45-65 years in good health. This sequence uses TRBV10-3 and TRBJ2-2; the central 9 bases match TRBD2. The bases are TGTGCCATCAGTGGCGGGAGGGCAAGGAACACCGGGGAGCTGTTTTTT. Its translation is CAISGGRARNTGELFF.